This paragraph covers one TCR beta chain sequence. The antigen is not known. cDNA libraries of TCR beta carried unique molecular identifiers. With roughly 0.9 to 10 million T cells as the source, some 510,000 cDNA molecules resulted. TCRdb itself ran the PCR reads through MiXCR, one entry per CDR3 protein. This repertoire shows some 500,000 distinct CDR3 sequences, roughly 45% found once; its top ten account for about 12%. This sample is drawn from a study of post-analysis software for immune sequencing data. Study results and limitations: Patients carried roughly 5 TRBV segments more frequently than controls did, and TRBV5-6, TRBV5-1 and TRBV20-1 were among them. Controls had significantly higher normalized Chao1 diversity than multiple sclerosis patients.

CDR3 length equals 12 residues. This chain joins TRBV21-1 and TRBJ1-4. TRBV21-1 is designated a pseudogene. The receptor's source is a girl aged 10 to 17 with multiple sclerosis. Sequencing was performed on blood. As DNA, the CDR3 is TGTGCCTCCAGCAGGGAGGGTGAAAAACTGTTTTTT. This translates into CASSREGEKLFF.